This TCR beta chain was sequenced in a study of Ad26.COV2.S vaccination and SARS-CoV-2 variants. Points from the study as a whole: Vaccinees displayed broader spike-specific TCR repertoires than placebo recipients. With respect to non-spike TCR breadth, vaccine and placebo recipients were similar.

V was pared by 7 bases and J by 4 bases, with 7 bases of the junction left unmatched. The CDR3 contains 13 residues. The V gene's germline CDR1 is SQVTM and CDR2 ANQGSEA. This clone was counted ten times or more. As yet, its antigen is unknown. Clones were read by immunoSEQ multiplex PCR, and TCRdb kept only the in-frame ones, dropping some. The data show more than 300,000 clones, around 84% seen once. Treatment described: some 19 received Ad26.COV2.S at low or high dose, single or two shots; 5 received placebo; per-sample allocation not given. Sampling occurred on day 63 after the first vaccine or placebo injection.

The sequence derives from a person aged 18-65 years who received the Ad26.COV2.S COVID-19 vaccine or a placebo. Sequences were derived from peripheral blood, sampled in a trial of Ad26.COV2.S vaccine versus placebo. The rearrangement uses TRBV29-1 and TRBJ1-1; 9 bases match TRBD1. CDR3 bases: TGCAGCGGCTTCCGGGACAGGGTCACTGAAGCTTTCTTT. Its translation is CSGFRDRVTEAFF.